This T cell receptor (beta chain) stems from a study of graft-versus-host responses after intestinal transplantation. Study-wide context: Multivisceral, liver-intestinal, or isolated intestinal transplants were given to recipients.

Overall study results and limits: Early post-transplant HvG declines were associated with peak circulating GvH clone levels. Recipient marrow held GvH clones, some first seen in ileum or blood.

The repertoire was sequenced with immunoSEQ multiplex PCR; TCRdb's copy has only in-frame clones and lacks some. Of more than 1,500 clones listed, roughly nine tenths are singletons. Intraepithelial plus lamina propria lymphocytes were released by processing graft tissue. The CDR3 runs 16 residues. The V end lost 1 base, the J end lost 3 bases, and 14 bases lay between the germline ends. Germline-derived CDR1 and CDR2 are SGHRS and YFSETQ. Remarks on this clone: Its antigen is undetermined.

This receptor was obtained from a human patient who received an intestinal transplant, so some T cells may come from the graft donor. The rearrangement links TRBV5-1 to TRBJ2-1; possibly TRBD2 for D (5 bases). Material: ileum tissue, obtained about 70 days after transplant. The CDR3 is CASSLSERNYYNEQFF. The CDR3 region has the DNA TGCGCCAGCAGCTTGAGTGAGCGGAACTACTACAATGAGCAGTTCTTC.